This T cell receptor beta chain stems from a study of T cells in Graves' hyperthyroidism and ophthalmopathy. Unmatched junction bases numbered 9, after V lost 3 bases and J lost 4 bases. The CDR3 loop spans 15 amino acids. Germline V gene lookup returns CDR1 DFQATT and CDR2 SNEGSKA (reference sequence). A lack of ophthalmopathy progression within 18 months defined stable Graves' hyperthyroidism. Newly diagnosed hyperthyroidism patients aged 18 to 65 years had disease lasting under 2 months. Exclusions: uncontrolled infection, other autoimmune disease, pregnancy, lactation. The CDR3 regions of TCR beta were amplified from RNA transcripts. The TCR CDR3 was amplified in a first-round RT-PCR using the HTBI primer set. One entry per CDR3 protein, called by TCRdb with MiXCR from the multiplex PCR reads. The table includes 560,000 or so distinct CDR3 sequences, just over 45% detected once. A note on this clonotype: What it binds is not known. This may stem from a read error, because a much larger clone lies one nucleotide away.

Study results and limitations: Most thyroid clonotypes expanded above 0.001 were also detected in blood.

The sequence was obtained from a young woman with Graves' hyperthyroidism. The V gene is TRBV20-1, the J gene TRBJ2-7; 10 bases match TRBD2. The source material was peripheral blood or thyroid tissue (not recorded which). In DNA form, the CDR3 reads TGCAGTGCTAGTGCCGAACTAGCGGGATTGTACGAGCAGTACTTC. Amino acids: CSASAELAGLYEQYF.